The entry below gives a single T cell receptor beta chain sequence along with its context. What antigen it recognizes has not been identified. Per-base qualities were not stored, and no clone one base away is much larger. The sample's time point label is to be understood as: baseline before first vaccination. Vaccinee samples came from UK trials COV001 and COV002, including a single-blind randomized controlled phase 2/3 trial of AZD1222 (ChAdOx1 nCoV-19) in healthy adults. For TCRbeta chain sequencing, PBMC samples were collected from trial participants at day 0 and at day 28 after the second dose. V loses 4 bases of germline sequence and J loses 4 bases, and the interval between the two ends is 7 bases. The CDR3 goes from the cysteine to the phenylalanine over 11 residues. The only DNA kept is the CDR3, 33 bases in frame from the first base. Via the germline V gene, CDR1 is SQVTM and CDR2 ANQGSEA.

This entry belongs to a study of T cell responses to AZD1222 COVID-19 vaccine (dated by TCRdb to the early 2020s). Study-wide context: AZD1222 recipients whose second dose came at about 4 weeks and those whose second dose came at about 12 weeks were combined into one group, since spike-specific TCR depth and breadth did not differ between the two schedules. A total of 230 or so trial participants underwent TCR sequencing, of whom some 210 received two doses of AZD1222 and around 25 received two doses of the MenACWY control vaccine. Enrollment into the trials was organized by age into subgroups of 18-55, 56-69 and 70-plus years, and those subgroups contained roughly 140, 27 and 60 TCR-sequenced participants, respectively. Broader findings and caveats from the paper: The 56-69-year group was small, and its depth increase did not reach significance, likely because of low power. A significant rise in spike-specific TCR breadth and depth was observed after two AZD1222 doses relative to day 0 and relative to MenACWY recipients. No day 14 peak-response samples were available, so repertoires were characterized only after the peak T cell response. Most participants were white British and females outnumbered males, and the authors suggested that clonal diversity may have been underestimated. The whole spike protein was spanned by vaccine-associated CD4 TCRs, and dominant responses were seen in regions 160-218 and 743-854. Only five to seven AZD1222 recipients were SARS-CoV-2 seropositive at baseline, limiting conclusions about previously exposed vaccinees. Reportedly, close to half of the unique spike-specific TCRs recognized epitopes lying outside the regions that are mutated in the B.1.351 and B.1.1.7 variants.

The CDR3 regions of human TCRbeta chains were analyzed by immunosequencing. Under the source paper's analysis protocol: TCRs in the repertoires were compared against a reference library of SARS-CoV-2-specific TCRs that had been generated with the MIRA antigen-specificity platform. Breadth was defined as the fraction of unique TCRs that were SARS-CoV-2-associated. Depth was defined as the fraction of total T cells that were SARS-CoV-2-associated. Using the MIRA data, each spike-specific TCR was mapped to the spike region that the TCR reacts to and placed in a CD4 or CD8 class. Log10-transformed breadth and depth values were compared by one-way ANOVA with Sidak's multiple comparisons tests. In TCRdb, the immuneACCESS table is reduced to in-frame sequences with V and J assigned. These tables do not hold every clone; where another copy was compared, an unresolved V gene accounts for under half, and the others remain unexplained. That table supplies the V and J calls and clone size; D and trimming were determined from the DNA. For this sample the table gives tens of thousands of clones, of which 70% to 90% were detected only once. The ten largest account for 19% of the sample.

The sequence derives from an adult in good health. Sequencing was performed on peripheral blood, taken on day 0 of AZD1222 vaccination. The sequence is built from TRBV29-1 and TRBJ1-1; the D gene remains uncertain. The nucleotides read TGCAGCGTTGCCAGTGGCACTGAAGCTTTCTTT. Translated, this is CSVASGTEAFF.